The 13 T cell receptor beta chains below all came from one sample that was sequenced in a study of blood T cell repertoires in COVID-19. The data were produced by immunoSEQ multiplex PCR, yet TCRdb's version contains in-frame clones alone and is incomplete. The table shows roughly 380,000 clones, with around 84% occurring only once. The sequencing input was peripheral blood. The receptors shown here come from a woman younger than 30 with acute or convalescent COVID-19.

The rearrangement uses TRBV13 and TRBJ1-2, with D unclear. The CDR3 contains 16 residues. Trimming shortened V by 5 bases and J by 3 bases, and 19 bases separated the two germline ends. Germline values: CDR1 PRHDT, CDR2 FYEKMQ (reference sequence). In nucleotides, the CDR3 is TGTGCCAGCAGCCCGTCCCCGGGGAGCGGGGACTATGGCTACACCTTC. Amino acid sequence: CASSPSPGSGDYGYTF.

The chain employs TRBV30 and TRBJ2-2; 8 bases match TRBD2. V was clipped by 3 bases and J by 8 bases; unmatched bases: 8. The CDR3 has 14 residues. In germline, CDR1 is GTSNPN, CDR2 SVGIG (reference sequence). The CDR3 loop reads CAWRSGAGDGELFF. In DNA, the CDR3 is TGTGCCTGGAGGTCGGGAGCGGGGGATGGGGAGCTGTTTTTT.

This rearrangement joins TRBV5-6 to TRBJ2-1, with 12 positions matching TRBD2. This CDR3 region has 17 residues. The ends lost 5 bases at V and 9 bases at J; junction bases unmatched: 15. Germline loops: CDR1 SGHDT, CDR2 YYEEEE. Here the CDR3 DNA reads TGTGCCAGCAGTAGTATTGGGACTAGCGGGCCTTCGGCTGAGCAGTTCTTC. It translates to CASSSIGTSGPSAEQFF.

CDR3 coding DNA: TGTGCCAGCAGCCAGCGGACCTACGAGCAGTACTTC. Translating gives CASSQRTYEQYF. The chain links TRBV16 to TRBJ2-7; no definite D call. The CDR3 consists of 12 residues. Germline lookup yields CDR1 KGHSY and CDR2 FQNENV. The V end lost 3 bases, the J end lost 2 bases, and 5 bases lay between the germline ends.

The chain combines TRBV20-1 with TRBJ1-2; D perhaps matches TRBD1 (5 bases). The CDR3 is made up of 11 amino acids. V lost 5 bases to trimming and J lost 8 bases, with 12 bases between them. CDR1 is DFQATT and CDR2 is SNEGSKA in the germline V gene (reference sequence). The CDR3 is CSASGFGGYTF. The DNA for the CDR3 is TGCAGTGCTTCAGGGTTTGGAGGCTACACCTTC.

The CDR3 sequence: CASREVYTDTQYF. The CDR3 DNA reads TGTGCCTCCCGGGAGGTTTACACAGATACGCAGTATTTT. This rearrangement joins TRBV27 to TRBJ2-3; TRBD2 aligns across 7 bases. There are 13 residues in the CDR3. The germline V gene encodes CDR1 MNHEY and CDR2 SMNVEV (reference sequence). V gave up 11 bases and J gave up 2 bases; unmatched junction bases: 7.

CDR3 loop: CASSEKGGARNEQFF. The CDR3 nucleotides read TGCGCCAGCAGTGAGAAAGGGGGGGCTCGGAATGAGCAGTTCTTC. This chain joins TRBV10-1 and TRBJ2-1; TRBD2 might be the D (7 bases). The ends were cut back, 2 bases at V and 7 bases at J, with 15 bases in the middle. This CDR3 is 15 amino acids long. Germline CDR1 and CDR2: WNHNN and SYGVQD (reference sequence).

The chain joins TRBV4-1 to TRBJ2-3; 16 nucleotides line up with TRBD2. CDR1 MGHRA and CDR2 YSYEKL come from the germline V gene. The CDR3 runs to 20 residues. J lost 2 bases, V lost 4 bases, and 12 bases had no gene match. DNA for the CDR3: TGCGCCAGCAGCCCTTTCCCGGGACTAGCGGGGGGGCGGGTCACAGATACGCAGTATTTT. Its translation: CASSPFPGLAGGRVTDTQYF.

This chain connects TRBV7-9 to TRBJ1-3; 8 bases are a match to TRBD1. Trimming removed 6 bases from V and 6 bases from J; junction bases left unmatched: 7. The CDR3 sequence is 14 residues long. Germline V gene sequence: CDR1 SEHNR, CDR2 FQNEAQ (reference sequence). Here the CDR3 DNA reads TGTGCCAGCAGGGGCGGACAGGGCCAAAACACCATATATTTT. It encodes CASRGGQGQNTIYF.

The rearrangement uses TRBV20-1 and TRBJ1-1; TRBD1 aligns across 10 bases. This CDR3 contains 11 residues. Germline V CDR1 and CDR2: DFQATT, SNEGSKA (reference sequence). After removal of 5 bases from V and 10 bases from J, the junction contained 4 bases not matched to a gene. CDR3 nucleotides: TGCAGTGCTCCACGGGACAGGGGAGCTTTCTTT. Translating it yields CSAPRDRGAFF.

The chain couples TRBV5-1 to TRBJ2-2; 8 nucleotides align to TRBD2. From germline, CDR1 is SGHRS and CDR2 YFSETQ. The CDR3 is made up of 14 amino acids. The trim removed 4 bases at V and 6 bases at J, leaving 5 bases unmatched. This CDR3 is CASSPGLGAGELFF. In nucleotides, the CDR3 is TGCGCCAGCAGCCCGGGACTAGGAGCCGGGGAGCTGTTTTTT.

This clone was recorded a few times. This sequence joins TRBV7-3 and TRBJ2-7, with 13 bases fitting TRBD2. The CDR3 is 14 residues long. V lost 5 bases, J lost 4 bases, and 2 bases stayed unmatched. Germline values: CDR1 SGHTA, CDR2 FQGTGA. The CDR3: CASSRTSGSYEQYF. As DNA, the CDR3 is TGTGCCAGCAGCCGGACTAGCGGGAGTTACGAGCAGTACTTC.

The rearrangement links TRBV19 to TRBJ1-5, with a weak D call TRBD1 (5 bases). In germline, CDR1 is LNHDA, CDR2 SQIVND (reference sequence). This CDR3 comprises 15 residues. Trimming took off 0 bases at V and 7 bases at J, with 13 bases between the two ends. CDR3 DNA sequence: TGTGCCAGTAGTATAGATCTGGGGGGTCGACAGCCCCAGCATTTT. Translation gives CASSIDLGGRQPQHF.